This TCR beta chain was retrieved from a study of control samples from healthy donors and cancer patients. CDR1 is SGDLS and CDR2 is YYNGEE in the germline V gene. The germline V and J ends were trimmed by 0 bases and 4 bases, with 8 bases remaining between them. This CDR3 has 15 residues. The table came from immunoSEQ multiplex PCR; TCRdb's copy has only in-frame clones and leaves some out. The table records 170,000 or so clones, roughly nine tenths of them present only once. This chain joins TRBV9 and TRBJ2-6; D remains unclear. Sequencing was done on a sample of blood. This TCR was recovered from a man aged 30 to 39 in good health. The CDR3 sequence: CASSVDGSGANVLTF. As DNA, the CDR3 is TGTGCCAGCAGCGTAGACGGGTCCGGGGCCAACGTCCTGACTTTC.